The T cell receptor beta chain under discussion was sequenced for a study of radiotherapy plus CTLA-4 blockade in lung cancer. The study's findings and limits: Radiotherapy plus ipilimumab was followed by expansion in blood of tumor-derived TCR clones.

The CDR3 is made up of 16 amino acids. CDR1 and CDR2 (germline): LGHNA, YNFKEQ. Trimming pared 3 bases from V and 8 bases from J, leaving 19 bases between. CTLA-4 blockade using ipilimumab, together with focal radiation, was received by patients with chemo-refractory metastatic non-small-cell lung cancer. Regarding this clone: Its antigen is unknown.

Clones were read by immunoSEQ multiplex PCR, and TCRdb kept only the in-frame ones, dropping some. The repertoire includes roughly 92,000 clones, roughly 86% of them detected once, and approximately 2.2% sits in the top ten. The chain joins TRBV4-2 to TRBJ1-4, with D possibly being TRBD1 (6 bases). This TCR came from a human donor with non-small cell lung cancer who had a partial response to radiotherapy plus ipilimumab. Material: peripheral blood, obtained from a patient treated with radiotherapy plus ipilimumab. CDR3 bases: TGTGCCAGCAGCCAGAGTGCGGGGGGCGCAGGGGAAAAACTGTTTTTT. This translates into CASSQSAGGAGEKLFF.